The TCR beta chain described here comes from a study of shared clonotypes between healthy human individuals (dated by TCRdb to 2018 to 2020). In the study overall: The cohort included three men and a couple of women between 18 and 49 years of age. For each donor, three plates each were used for CD4 naive and CD4 memory, two plates were used for CD8 naive, and one plate was used for CD8 memory. Leukapheresis yielded between about 0.94 and 9 billion PBMCs per donor. The study deeply sequenced blood TCR repertoires of about five healthy adults to estimate repertoire size and the extent of clonotype sharing between individuals. Different laboratories and diverse techniques were used to prepare libraries and sequence TCR repertoires, to increase sequencing depth and limit assay-specific biases.

CD8 naive samples consisted of CD45RO-negative cells that were positively selected for CCR7, yielding a CD45RA+CCR7+ population without TemRA cells. The donors were healthy, HIV-negative adults who had no recently reported acute infections or vaccinations. All donors were Caucasian adults living in Nashville, Tennessee, USA. After blood collection by leukapheresis, PBMCs were isolated using Ficoll-Histopaque density gradient centrifugation and then cryopreserved in the vapor phase of liquid nitrogen. Analytical flow cytometry was used to check the purity and quantity of every magnetically sorted T cell population. Genomic DNA was isolated from every sorted fraction and measured by UV absorbance on a Nanodrop 2000c. Using the deep immunoSEQ assay, TCR CDR3 regions were amplified from genomic DNA by multiplex PCR. Extracted genomic DNA from each cell subset was distributed evenly across all wells of several immunoSEQ 96-well plates, and each plate was treated as a replicate. For sorted subsets, each replicate PCR was loaded with 200 ng genomic DNA, equivalent to about 30,000 T cell genomes. Purified libraries were measured with a Qubit 3.0 fluorometer, size-checked on a Bioanalyzer 2100, and measured again with the KAPA Library Quantification kit. A separate single-read 150-cycle Illumina NextSeq 550 flow cell was used to sequence each immunoSEQ 96-well plate. Concerning the study's data processing: Because the immunoSEQ output included only junctional sequences and no quality scores, the filtering could not be the same as the filtering used for full-length reads. Sequences were annotated with PyIR, a Python wrapper for IgBLAST v1.9, and V/J genes and CDR3 were assigned using IMGT germline references. Reads with weak V/J assignments (E-value above 1e-6), missing CDR3, stop codons, out-of-frame junctions, or ambiguous translated residues were removed. A V3J clonotype was defined by an identical inferred V gene, J gene, and CDR3 amino acid sequence. To compute the percentage overlap between repertoires, the number of shared unique clonotypes was divided by the size of the smaller repertoire. Richness of each repertoire was evaluated using RTK rarefaction, the Chao1 estimator, and Recon v2.1 estimates of unobserved clonotypes. Generation probabilities for all TCRbeta clonotypes obtained by the gDNA method from a handful of donors were computed using OLGA. What TCRdb holds here is the immuneACCESS table cut down to in-frame rearrangements. Part of the clones is not present; checked against another copy, under half of the missing clones reflect an unresolved V gene, and the others are unexplained. That table gives V, J and clone size, and the DNA gave D and trimming. The sample has millions of clones on record, about 95% of them singletons. The top ten clonotypes cover roughly 1% of the sample.

The full study reports these points: Larger estimated clonotype richness was generally found for naive subsets than for memory subsets. Even with the large sequencing depth, rarefaction of the sorted-subset datasets indicated that sequencing was incomplete. Only blood was sampled, and tissue TCR repertoires likely differ from those in blood. Pairwise subsampling led to the expectation that sequencing depth would affect the degree of clonotype sharing among donors. Approximately 4.8% of naive CD4, 3% to 3.5% of naive CD8, around 2.3% of memory CD4, and 0.35% to 0.5% of memory CD8 clonotypes were shared across a few donors. The small number of donors limited the genetic and exposure-history diversity represented. Higher generation probabilities were observed for clonotypes shared by all four sorted-subset donors than for non-shared clonotypes.

Via the germline V gene (reference sequence), CDR1 is SEHNR and CDR2 FQNEAQ. The CDR3 holds 15 amino acids from the cysteine to the phenylalanine. Left in the record is the CDR3 DNA by itself, 45 bases read in frame from the first base. Relative to germline, V is missing 0 bases and J is missing 2 bases, with 3 bases of the junction outside any gene match. Note on this clone: Its antigen is unknown. Base qualities are not recorded, but no much larger clone differs from it by a single base. This same CDR3 is encoded by further DNA sequences in the sample.

The V gene is TRBV7-9 and the J gene is TRBJ2-7; 8 bases in between match TRBD1. Input material: naive CD8+ T cells sorted from blood. According to the study, the label for this sample's cell subset or site signals: CD45RA+CCR7+. The receptor was derived from a man between 18 and 29 years old in good health. CDR3 protein: CASSLAGQGAYEQYF. The bases are TGTGCCAGCAGCTTAGCTGGACAGGGTGCCTACGAGCAGTACTTC.